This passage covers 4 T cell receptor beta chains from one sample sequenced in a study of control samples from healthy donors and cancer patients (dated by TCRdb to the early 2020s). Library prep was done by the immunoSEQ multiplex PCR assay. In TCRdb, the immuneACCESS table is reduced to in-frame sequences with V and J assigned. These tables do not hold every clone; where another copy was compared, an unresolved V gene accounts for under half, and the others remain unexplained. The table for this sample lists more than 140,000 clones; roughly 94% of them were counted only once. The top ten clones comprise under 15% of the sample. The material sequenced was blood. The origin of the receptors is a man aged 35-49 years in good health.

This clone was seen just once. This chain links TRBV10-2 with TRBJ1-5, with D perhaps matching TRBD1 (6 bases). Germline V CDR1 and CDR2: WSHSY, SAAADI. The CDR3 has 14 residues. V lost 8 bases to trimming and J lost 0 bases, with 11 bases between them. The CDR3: CASSRTDSNQPQHF. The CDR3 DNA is TGCGCCAGCTCAAGGACAGATAGCAATCAGCCCCAGCATTTT.

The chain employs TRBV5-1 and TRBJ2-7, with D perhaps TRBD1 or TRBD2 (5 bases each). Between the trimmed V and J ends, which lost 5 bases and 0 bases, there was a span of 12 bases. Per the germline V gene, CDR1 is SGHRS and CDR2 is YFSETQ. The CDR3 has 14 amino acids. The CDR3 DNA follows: TGCGCCAGCAGTCGGGACGGCAGCTCCTACGAGCAGTACTTC. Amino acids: CASSRDGSSYEQYF.

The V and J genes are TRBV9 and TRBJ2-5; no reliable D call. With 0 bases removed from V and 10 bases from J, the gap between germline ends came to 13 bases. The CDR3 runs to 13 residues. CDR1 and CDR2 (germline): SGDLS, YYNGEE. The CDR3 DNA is TGTGCCAGCAGCGTAGCTTTAGGATTGGACCAGTACTTC. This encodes CASSVALGLDQYF.

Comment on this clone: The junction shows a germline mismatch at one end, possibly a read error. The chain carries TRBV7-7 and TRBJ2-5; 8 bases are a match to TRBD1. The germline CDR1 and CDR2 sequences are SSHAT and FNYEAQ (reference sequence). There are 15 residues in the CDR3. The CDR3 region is CASSPRDRYQETQYF. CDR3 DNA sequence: TGTGCTAGCAGCCCCAGGGACAGGTACCAAGAGACCCAGTACTTC.